Below, 20 T cell receptor beta chains from the same sample are listed, as sequenced in a study of cytomegalovirus exposure and HLA in healthy donors. Primers: 60 Vbeta forward and 13 Jbeta reverse. The data were produced by immunoSEQ multiplex PCR, yet TCRdb's version contains in-frame clones alone and is incomplete. The data contain 130,000 to 150,000 clones, less than 85% of them singletons. The sequenced material came from PBMCs. The receptors were gathered from a man aged 40-55 years in good health and CMV-seropositive.

This clone was recorded once. The chain links TRBV27 to TRBJ2-2; TRBD2 is a possible D gene (5 bases). V lost 6 bases and J 7 bases, leaving 12 bases between the germline ends. Germline values: CDR1 MNHEY, CDR2 SMNVEV (reference sequence). CDR3 size: 13 residues. As DNA, the CDR3 is TGTGCCAGCAGCCCCCTAGGGAGCGGGGAGCTGTTTTTT. This codes for CASSPLGSGELFF.

The sample holds one count of this clone. The rearrangement uses TRBV15 and TRBJ2-3; 11 bases map to TRBD2. J gave up 2 bases and V 5 bases, and 3 bases lay outside the gene matches. From germline, CDR1 is LNHNV and CDR2 YYDKDF (reference sequence). The CDR3 length is 15 residues. The CDR3 DNA is TGTGCCACCAGCGAACTAGCGGGGGCCACAGATACGCAGTATTTT. Translated: CATSELAGATDTQYF. Looking up the rest from reference TRBV15 and TRBJ2-3 gives the full variable domain: DAMVIQNPRYQVTQFGKPVTLSCSQTLNHNVMYWYQQKSSQAPKLLFHYYDKDFNNEADTPDNFQSRRPNTSFCFLDIRSPGLGDTAMYLCATSELAGATDTQYFGPGTRLTVL.

This clone was found once. The J gene is TRBJ1-1, the V gene TRBV5-4; 12 positions agree with TRBD1. The V and J ends lost 4 bases and 4 bases, in that order; junction bases with no gene match: 5. Germline loops: CDR1 SGHNT, CDR2 YYREEE (reference sequence). CDR3 size: 15 residues. CDR3 sequence: CASSGGTGGRTEAFF. CDR3 DNA sequence: TGTGCCAGCAGCGGCGGGACAGGGGGCCGCACTGAAGCTTTCTTT.

The V and J genes are TRBV11-3 and TRBJ2-7; 8 bases map to TRBD2. The CDR3 length is 15 residues. V was pared by 5 bases and J by 1 base, with 7 bases of the junction left unmatched. Germline values: CDR1 SGHNT, CDR2 YENEEA. CDR3 bases: TGTGCCAGCAGCACGAGACTAGCGCCATCCTACGAGCAGTACTTC. Residues: CASSTRLAPSYEQYF.

V gene TRBV7-6 combines with J gene TRBJ1-3; 8 bases fit TRBD1. J was trimmed by 3 bases and V by 5 bases; bases with no gene match: 9. CDR1 SGHVS and CDR2 FNYEAQ come from the germline V gene. The CDR3 has 16 residues. The CDR3 region has the DNA TGTGCCAGCAGCCATGGGGCGACAGGGGATGGAAACACCATATATTTT. Its protein product is CASSHGATGDGNTIYF.

The V gene is TRBV7-3, the J gene TRBJ2-2; 9 bases are shared with TRBD2. There are 17 residues in the CDR3. Germline loops: CDR1 SGHTA, CDR2 FQGTGA. After removal of 5 bases from V and 1 base from J, the junction contained 8 bases not matched to a gene. CDR3 amino acids: CASSPAGGAKNTGELFF. CDR3 bases: TGTGCCAGCAGCCCCGCGGGAGGGGCGAAGAACACCGGGGAGCTGTTTTTT. Filled out from reference TRBV7-3 and TRBJ2-2, the complete variable domain reads GAGVSQTPSNKVTEKGKYVELRCDPISGHTALYWYRQSLGQGPEFLIYFQGTGAADDSGLPNDRFFAVRPEGSVSTLKIQRTERGDSAVYLCASSPAGGAKNTGELFFGEGSRLTVL.

This clone has just a few counts. The gene calls are TRBV6-5 and TRBJ1-6, with D unresolved. Per the germline V gene, CDR1 is MNHEY and CDR2 is SVGAGI. The germline V and J ends were trimmed by 2 bases and 10 bases, with 15 bases remaining between them. CDR3 size: 15 residues. This CDR3 is CASSYQAPKLSPLHF. As DNA, the CDR3 is TGTGCCAGCAGTTACCAAGCCCCTAAGTTGTCACCCCTCCACTTT.

The J gene is TRBJ1-1, the V gene TRBV2; tentatively, D is TRBD1 (6 bases). CDR1 is SNHLY and CDR2 is FYNNEI in the germline V gene. Trimming removed 8 bases at V and 7 bases at J, with 8 bases between. This CDR3 contains 10 residues. The CDR3 protein is CASGTYEAFF. In nucleotides, the CDR3 is TGTGCCAGCGGGACATATGAAGCTTTCTTT.

This clone was seen just once. The rearrangement links TRBV4-1 to TRBJ2-7; tentatively, D is TRBD1 (5 bases). Looked up from germline, CDR1 is MGHRA and CDR2 is YSYEKL. Trimming stripped 0 bases from V and 7 bases from J, with 16 bases between. This CDR3 region has 15 residues. The DNA for the CDR3 is TGCGCCAGCAGCCAAGATTGGGTCAGGGTGGGGGAGCAGTACTTC. Its translation: CASSQDWVRVGEQYF.

The V and J genes are TRBV6-4 and TRBJ2-1; D gene unclear. The CDR3 totals 11 residues. Germline loops: CDR1 MRHNA, CDR2 SNTAGT. V was cut by 8 bases and J by 12 bases, with 14 bases left in between. CDR3 nucleotides: TGTGCCAGCCAGATCACAGTTTGGCAGTTCTTC. Amino acids: CASQITVWQFF.

The genes are TRBV28 and TRBJ1-2; 8 nucleotides match TRBD1. V was clipped by 2 bases and J by 4 bases; unmatched bases: 9. This CDR3 is 16 amino acids long. CDR1 is MDHEN and CDR2 is SYDVKM in the germline V gene. CDR3 residues: CASSLPGTGISYGYTF. CDR3 bases: TGTGCCAGCAGTTTACCCGGGACAGGTATTTCCTATGGCTACACCTTC.

This clone was counted a single time. The CDR3 loop reads CASTTGGPSTARYEQYF. CDR3 bases: TGCGCCAGCACCACAGGGGGACCATCTACAGCCCGCTACGAGCAGTACTTC. The V call is TRBV5-1, the J call TRBJ2-5, with TRBD1 matching over 8 bases. With the DNA end fitting TRBJ2-7 better, the J assignment may be wrong. CDR3 size: 17 residues. CDR1 and CDR2 from the germline V gene are SGHRS and YFSETQ.

This clone appeared once. The chain employs TRBV13 and TRBJ1-1; 8 bases line up with TRBD1. The CDR3 sequence is 13 residues long. In germline, CDR1 is PRHDT, CDR2 FYEKMQ (reference sequence). After removal of 9 bases from V and 1 base from J, the junction contained 4 bases not matched to a gene. The CDR3: CASEGTGNTEAFF. In nucleotides, the CDR3 is TGTGCCAGTGAAGGGACAGGGAACACTGAAGCTTTCTTT.

The J gene is TRBJ2-3, the V gene TRBV5-1; 12 bases agree with TRBD2. The CDR3 loop spans 16 amino acids. Germline-derived CDR1 and CDR2 are SGHRS and YFSETQ. Trimming cost V 5 bases and J 2 bases; bases outside gene matches: 6. CDR3 residues: CASRRLAGEVTDTQYF. In nucleotides, the CDR3 is TGCGCCAGCAGAAGACTAGCGGGAGAGGTCACAGATACGCAGTATTTT.

This clone came up once. Different DNA sequences within this sample yield the same CDR3. V and J are TRBV6-1 and TRBJ1-5, with TRBD1 matching over 7 bases. The V gene end was trimmed by 5 bases and the J gene end by 0 bases; junction bases not matched to a gene: 4. Germline lookup yields CDR1 MNHNS and CDR2 SASEGT. The CDR3 runs 15 residues. As DNA, the CDR3 is TGTGCCAGCAGTCCTGACAGGGCTAGCAATCAGCCCCAGCATTTT. Amino acids: CASSPDRASNQPQHF.

V is TRBV10-2 and J is TRBJ2-1, with a tentative D call TRBD2 (6 bases). Trimming removed 6 bases from V and 7 bases from J, with 19 bases in between. Germline assignment: CDR1 WSHSY and CDR2 SAAADI. The CDR3 contains 15 residues. This chain's CDR3 is CASSFTGVSFNEQFF. In DNA, the CDR3 is TGCGCCAGCAGCTTTACGGGGGTTTCGTTTAATGAGCAGTTCTTC.

This clone has only one observation. This chain uses TRBV29-1 with TRBJ1-4, with D possibly TRBD1 on 6 matching bases. The germline V and J ends were trimmed by 6 bases and 3 bases, with 14 bases remaining between them. Germline V gene data show CDR1 as SQVTM and CDR2 as ANQGSEA. The CDR3 is 14 residues long. CDR3 nucleotide sequence: TGCAGCGTGGCCCCCGGGACATCTAATGAAAAACTGTTTTTT. The encoded protein is CSVAPGTSNEKLFF.

This sequence joins TRBV19 and TRBJ2-1, with 9 bases matching TRBD1. Trimming took 4 bases from V and 10 from J; bases not matched to a gene: 8. This CDR3 is built from 14 residues. Germline CDR1 and CDR2: LNHDA and SQIVND (reference sequence). This CDR3 reads CASSSRGQGKEQFF. In nucleotides, the CDR3 is TGTGCCAGTAGTAGCCGGGGACAGGGAAAAGAGCAGTTCTTC.

The genes are TRBV18 and TRBJ2-3, with D tentatively TRBD2 (5 bases). Trimming left V 3 bases short and J 0 bases short, with 16 bases between. There are 17 residues in the CDR3. Germline assignment: CDR1 KGHSH and CDR2 LQKENI. The CDR3 bases are TGTGCCAGCTCACCTGCGGGCAGGCCAACTAGCACAGATACGCAGTATTTT. It codes for CASSPAGRPTSTDTQYF.

The gene calls are TRBV28 and TRBJ2-5; 15 nucleotides match TRBD2. CDR3 length: 16 residues. Germline V CDR1 and CDR2: MDHEN, SYDVKM. Germline trimming cut 6 bases from V and 6 bases from J; bases unmatched to any gene: 8. The CDR3 nucleotides read TGTGCCAGCAGCAGGACTAGCGGGAGGGCCGCAAAGACCCAGTACTTC. It codes for CASSRTSGRAAKTQYF.